This T cell receptor (beta chain) was sequenced for a study of blood T cells in healthy people across ages. Notes on the study in general: Possibly confounding the expanded clonotype changes was the fact that donor CMV status was unknown. Naive T cell percentage and TCR beta diversity correlated strongly.

This CDR3 has 14 amino acids. Germline assignment: CDR1 DFQATT and CDR2 SNEGSKA (reference sequence). Trimming at V came to 3 bases and at J to 6 bases, leaving 8 bases not matched to a gene. A sample-barcoded 5' primer and a J-beta primer mix were used in a second PCR of roughly 7 to 11 cycles. A template-switch adaptor with 12 random nucleotides tagged each cDNA molecule. TCRdb processed the 5' RACE reads anew with MiXCR; each CDR3 protein has one entry. The repertoire holds 550,000 to 650,000 distinct CDR3 sequences, approximately 26% seen once, with approximately 3.6% in the top ten. Concerning this clonotype itself: What it binds is not known.

This same sample was also part of a study on T cells of mothers and their children. According to that study: Mothers yielded over 8 million CDR3 reads, children about 2.8 million each.

Input material: blood. The receptor was isolated from a boy younger than 10 in good health. The rearrangement joins TRBV20-1 to TRBJ2-1, with 7 bases aligning to TRBD2. DNA for the CDR3: TGCAGTGCTAGTGGTTCCGCGGGAGTCAATGAGCAGTTCTTC. Encoded protein: CSASGSAGVNEQFF.